This T cell receptor beta chain emerged from a study of T cell clusters in autoimmune cytopenias. The overall study: The median distinct TRB clonotype count was a few thousand per sample, from a median roughly 55,000 reads. Study results and caveats: Exclusive TRB clusters were around 3-fold more numerous in healthy donors than in active autoimmune hepatitis.

Concerning this clonotype itself: Its antigen remains unidentified.

Each sample's input was 200 to 250 ng genomic DNA, 30,000 to 45,000 genome equivalents. TRB rearrangements were amplified by touch-down multiplex PCR with mixed TRB-A/B primers. TCRdb reprocessed the multiplex PCR reads and reports one entry per CDR3 protein, with no DNA. In all, the sample yields about 9,500 distinct CDR3 sequences. This CDR3 spans 13 amino acids. CDR1 is GTSNPN, CDR2 SVGIG, per germline (reference sequence). Source material: peripheral blood. The sequence came from a human donor with an autoimmune cytopenia or autoimmune hepatitis (not recorded which). J is TRBJ1-1 and V is TRBV30. The CDR3 protein is CAWLWRENTEAFF.